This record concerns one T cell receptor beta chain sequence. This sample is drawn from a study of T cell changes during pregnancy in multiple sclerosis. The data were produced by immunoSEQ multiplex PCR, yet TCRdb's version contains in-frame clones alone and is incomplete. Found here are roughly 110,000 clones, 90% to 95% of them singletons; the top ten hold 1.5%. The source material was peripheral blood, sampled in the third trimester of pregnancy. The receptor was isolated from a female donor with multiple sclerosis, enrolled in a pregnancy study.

The CDR3 coding sequence is TGTGCCAGCAGCGTAGCAGATTATAATTCACCCCTCCACTTT. Encoded protein: CASSVADYNSPLHF. The chain recombines TRBV9 with TRBJ1-6, with D unclear. The ends were cut back, 0 bases at V and 4 bases at J, with 5 bases in the middle. The CDR3 has 14 amino acids. Germline V gives CDR1 SGDLS, CDR2 YYNGEE.